The clone carrying this T cell receptor beta chain was detected many times. As yet, its antigen is unknown. This sample was included in a study of T-cell reconstitution after alpha-beta-depleted transplantation in children. Findings of the study overall: Some patients' high day-60 TCRbeta diversity was attributed to recipient cells surviving conditioning. From newly produced T cells came most of the T-cell counts and diversity one year after transplant.

Molecular barcoding with unique molecular identifiers was used for the TCRbeta library. MiXCR was run by TCRdb on the PCR reads, yielding one entry per CDR3 protein. The table lists about 830,000 distinct CDR3 sequences, about 16% of them singletons. The starting material was PBMCs, mostly from graft donor cells, obtained 360 days after TCRalphabeta/CD19-depleted stem cell transplant. The source of this sequence is a male patient aged 10-17 years who had a stem cell transplant for acute lymphoblastic leukemia, so the T cells may come from the graft donor.

The CDR3, as DNA: TGCAGTGCTAGAGGGACACTGTACACCGGGGAGCTGTTTTTT. It encodes CSARGTLYTGELFF. This chain joins TRBV20-1 and TRBJ2-2, with D tentatively TRBD1 (5 bases). The V gene lost 1 base and the J gene lost 3 bases, with 9 bases spanning the gap. The CDR3 loop spans 14 amino acids. Germline V gene sequence: CDR1 DFQATT, CDR2 SNEGSKA (reference sequence).